The text below deals with one TCR beta chain. The antigen is undetermined. The data are from a study of cytomegalovirus exposure and HLA in healthy donors. Findings of the study overall: Apparent HLA restriction characterized most CMV-associated TCR beta chains in a later analysis.

V lost 4 bases and J lost 0, with 6 bases in between. The CDR3 is 13 residues long. The germline V gene encodes CDR1 LNHDA and CDR2 SQIVND (reference sequence). Primers: 60 Vbeta forward and 13 Jbeta reverse. TCRdb's table, derived via immunoSEQ multiplex PCR, lists solely in-frame clones and lacks some. The table has about 130,000 clones, 70% to 85% seen once. The donors gave bone marrow, and they were healthy. The gene calls are TRBV19 and TRBJ1-1, with D unresolved. This receptor was obtained from a man aged 50 to 60 in good health and CMV-seronegative. The material sequenced was PBMCs. The CDR3 sequence is CASSTQVNTEAFF. CDR3 nucleotides: TGTGCCAGTAGTACGCAGGTGAACACTGAAGCTTTCTTT.